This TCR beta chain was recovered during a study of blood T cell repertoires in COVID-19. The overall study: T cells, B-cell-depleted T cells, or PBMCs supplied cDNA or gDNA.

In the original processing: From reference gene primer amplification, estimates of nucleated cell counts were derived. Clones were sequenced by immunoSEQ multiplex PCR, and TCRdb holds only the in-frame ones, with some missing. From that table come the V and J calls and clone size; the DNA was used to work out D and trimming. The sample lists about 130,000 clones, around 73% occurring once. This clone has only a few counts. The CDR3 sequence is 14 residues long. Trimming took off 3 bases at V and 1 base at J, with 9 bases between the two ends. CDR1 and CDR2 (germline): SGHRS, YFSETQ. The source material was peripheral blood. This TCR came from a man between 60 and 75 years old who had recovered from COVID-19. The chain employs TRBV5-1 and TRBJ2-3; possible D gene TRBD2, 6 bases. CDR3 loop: CASSSQRGTDTQYF. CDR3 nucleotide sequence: TGCGCCAGCAGCTCCCAGCGGGGCACAGATACGCAGTATTTT.